This TCR beta chain was sequenced for a study of vaccination and CD4 T cells after COVID-19. Germline V gene lookup returns CDR1 DFQATT and CDR2 SNEGSKA (reference sequence). V lost 3 bases and J lost 0; bases outside the gene matches: 19. The CDR3 loop spans 19 amino acids. An Oncomine TCR Beta short-read assay was used to sequence the DNA from cultured CD4+ T cells. Genomic DNA extraction was carried out from cultured CD4+ T cells. TCRdb re-called the PCR reads with MiXCR, one entry per CDR3 protein. The sample records about 14,000 distinct CDR3 sequences, 25% to 40% being singletons. Of note for this clonotype: Its antigen is unidentified.

Stated treatment: approximately 10-day PBMC culture with coronavirus spike peptide pools or control peptides (ViraFEST assay). This TCR derives from a human donor who had recovered from COVID-19. The sequencing here drew on CD4+ T cells from blood, cultured in vitro, taken after SARS-CoV-2 vaccination. The chain combines TRBV20-1 with TRBJ2-7; 8 bases agree with TRBD2. DNA of the CDR3: TGCAGTGCTAGGTCACCGGGACTAGTGGGACCGCGGAGCTCCTACGAGCAGTACTTC. Its protein is CSARSPGLVGPRSSYEQYF.